These 31 T cell receptor beta chains share one sample of origin, sequenced in a study of blood T cell repertoires in COVID-19. Assay used: immunoSEQ multiplex PCR; TCRdb lists only in-frame clones, some missing. The data hold fewer than 200,000 clones, with approximately 80% observed a single time. Sequenced material: PBMCs or T cells enriched from blood (not recorded which). The receptors shown here come from a woman between 45 and 60 years old who had recovered from COVID-19.

The rearrangement joins TRBV13 to TRBJ2-7, with a possible D match to TRBD2 (5 bases). V was shortened by 3 bases and J by 1 base, with 7 bases between the two germline ends. The CDR3 covers 13 residues. CDR1 and CDR2 (germline): PRHDT, FYEKMQ (reference sequence). The DNA of the CDR3 is TGTGCCAGCAGCTTCGGGGATTCCTACGAGCAGTACTTC. Encoded protein: CASSFGDSYEQYF.

V and J are TRBV5-1 and TRBJ2-5; 11 nucleotides line up with TRBD2. CDR3 size: 18 residues. CDR1 is SGHRS, CDR2 YFSETQ, per germline. V shed 3 bases, J shed 0 bases, and the junction held 10 bases outside the gene matches. The CDR3 DNA follows: TGCGCCAGCAGCTGGACTTCGGGACTAGCGGATAACCAAGAGACCCAGTACTTC. It translates to CASSWTSGLADNQETQYF.

The chain employs TRBV5-1 and TRBJ2-5; a weak D match, TRBD2 (6 bases). Trimming stripped 4 bases from V and 1 base from J, with 11 bases between. The CDR3 has 14 residues. Per germline, CDR1 SGHRS and CDR2 YFSETQ. The CDR3 DNA follows: TGCGCCAGCAGCCTTGGGGGGTTCCAAGAGACCCAGTACTTC. Translating it yields CASSLGGFQETQYF.

The chain links TRBV5-1 to TRBJ2-5; no clear D. The CDR3 is 12 amino acids. In germline, CDR1 is SGHRS, CDR2 YFSETQ. Trimming took off 7 bases at V and 0 bases at J, with 7 bases between the two ends. The CDR3 is CASAADQETQYF. As DNA, the CDR3 is TGCGCCAGCGCGGCCGACCAAGAGACCCAGTACTTC.

V gene TRBV4-1 combines with J gene TRBJ2-7, with D hard to call. CDR1 and CDR2 (germline): MGHRA, YSYEKL. This CDR3 spans 13 amino acids. V was cut by 1 base and J by 11 bases, with 15 bases left in between. CDR3 amino acids: CASSQVGPPPKYF. The CDR3, as DNA: TGCGCCAGCAGCCAAGTTGGGCCTCCCCCGAAGTACTTC.

The chain recombines TRBV2 with TRBJ2-5; 9 positions agree with TRBD1. The germline V gene has CDR1 SNHLY and CDR2 FYNNEI. V trimming: 8 bases; J trimming: 4 bases; junction bases outside the gene matches: 8. This CDR3 has 14 amino acids. In DNA, the CDR3 is TGTGCCAGCGAAGGGACAGGGCTGGGAGAGACCCAGTACTTC. Protein product: CASEGTGLGETQYF.

A note on this clone: Other DNA variants within this sample encode the same CDR3. The gene calls are TRBV9 and TRBJ2-5, with 11 bases lining up with TRBD2. CDR3 length equals 15 residues. The V and J ends lost 0 bases and 3 bases, in that order; junction bases with no gene match: 1. Germline CDR1 reads SGDLS; CDR2 reads YYNGEE. CDR3 bases: TGTGCCAGCAGCGTAGCGGGACTAGCGGAAGAGACCCAGTACTTC. Its protein product is CASSVAGLAEETQYF.

The rearrangement joins TRBV2 to TRBJ2-2, with 9 nucleotides matching TRBD2. Per germline, CDR1 SNHLY and CDR2 FYNNEI. V lost 7 bases to trimming and J lost 5 bases; unmatched junction nucleotides: 8. The CDR3 is 15 amino acids. This CDR3 reads CASKFVAGETGELFF. CDR3 DNA sequence: TGTGCCAGCAAATTCGTAGCGGGAGAGACCGGGGAGCTGTTTTTT.

This chain connects TRBV18 to TRBJ1-1, with 7 nucleotides matching TRBD1. Germline V gene data show CDR1 as KGHSH and CDR2 as LQKENI. Trimming at V came to 7 bases and at J to 0 bases, leaving 14 bases not matched to a gene. The CDR3 covers 17 residues. CDR3 DNA sequence: TGTGCCAGCTTTCCTGGACAGGCGGATTTGATGAACACTGAAGCTTTCTTT. Its protein is CASFPGQADLMNTEAFF.

The V call is TRBV9, the J call TRBJ2-2; a weak D match, TRBD1 (7 bases). Trimming stripped 0 bases from V and 4 bases from J, with 13 bases between. The CDR3 extends over 16 amino acids. The germline CDR1 and CDR2 sequences are SGDLS and YYNGEE. CDR3 nucleotide sequence: TGTGCCAGCAGCGTAGCAGGGGGGTCCGTCACCGGGGAGCTGTTTTTT. The encoded protein is CASSVAGGSVTGELFF.

The rearrangement links TRBV12-3 or TRBV12-4 to TRBJ2-7, with 7 positions matching TRBD1. The CDR3 consists of 13 residues. With V trimmed by 7 bases and J by 5 bases, 8 bases remained unmatched. CDR3 residues: CASKQGRVDEQYF. CDR3 bases: TGTGCCAGCAAACAGGGGCGCGTCGACGAGCAGTACTTC.

In its sample, this clone was seen once. The genes are TRBV28 and TRBJ1-2, with D tentatively TRBD1 (6 bases). In germline, CDR1 is MDHEN, CDR2 SYDVKM. V lost 5 bases and J 4 bases, leaving 17 bases between the germline ends. The CDR3 length is 15 residues. Here the CDR3 reads CASSNPTGSGYGYTF. CDR3 nucleotide sequence: TGTGCCAGCAGTAACCCGACAGGTTCGGGCTATGGCTACACCTTC.

The chain couples TRBV28 to TRBJ2-5, with 15 bases matching TRBD2. Germline V gene lookup returns CDR1 MDHEN and CDR2 SYDVKM. Germline trimming cut 3 bases from V and 2 bases from J; bases unmatched to any gene: 7. The CDR3 consists of 18 residues. The CDR3 bases are TGTGCCAGCAGTTTTGGGGGGACTAGCGGGAGGAGTCAAGAGACCCAGTACTTC. Protein: CASSFGGTSGRSQETQYF.

The V and J genes are TRBV6-1 and TRBJ1-1; D is undetermined. The V gene lost 4 bases and the J gene lost 0 bases, with 15 bases spanning the gap. CDR1 is MNHNS, CDR2 SASEGT, per germline. The CDR3 covers 16 residues. Written as DNA, the CDR3 is TGTGCCAGCAGTGGATACCGGACGGACTTGAACACTGAAGCTTTCTTT. As protein: CASSGYRTDLNTEAFF.

The chain uses TRBV3-1 (or the pseudogene TRBV3-2) and TRBJ2-1; no firm D call. V lost 4 bases and J 7 bases, leaving 11 bases between the germline ends. Per the germline V gene, CDR1 is LGHDT and CDR2 is YNNKEL (reference sequence). The CDR3 consists of 13 residues. The CDR3 region is CASSPASRNEQFF. The CDR3 DNA reads TGTGCCAGCAGCCCCGCATCTAGGAATGAGCAGTTCTTC.

This clone appeared a single time. Other DNA sequences in this sample translate to the same CDR3. The chain joins TRBV28 to TRBJ2-7, with D maybe TRBD1 (6 bases). This CDR3 has 13 residues. The germline CDR1 and CDR2 sequences are MDHEN and SYDVKM. V shed 3 bases and J shed 2 bases, with 8 bases lying between them. This CDR3 reads CASSFPGAYEQYF. The CDR3 DNA is TGTGCCAGCAGTTTTCCAGGGGCCTACGAGCAGTACTTC.

The rearrangement links TRBV6-4 to TRBJ2-1; 8 positions agree with TRBD2. V dropped 0 bases and J dropped 4; count of bases not matched to a gene: 5. The CDR3 runs 16 residues. The germline CDR1 and CDR2 sequences are MRHNA and SNTAGT. CDR3 coding DNA: TGTGCCAGCAGTGACTCCTGGACTAGCAGATACAATGAGCAGTTCTTC. Protein: CASSDSWTSRYNEQFF.

This chain joins TRBV5-1 and TRBJ2-5; TRBD2 is a possible D gene (6 bases). The CDR3 is 14 amino acids. Germline V lookup: CDR1 SGHRS, CDR2 YFSETQ. V was trimmed by 0 bases and J by 3 bases, leaving 9 bases between them. CDR3 nucleotides: TGCGCCAGCAGCTTGGAAGGGACTGAAGAGACCCAGTACTTC. It codes for CASSLEGTEETQYF.

The gene calls are TRBV4-2 and TRBJ2-5; D possibly corresponds to TRBD1 (6 bases). Per the germline V gene, CDR1 is LGHNA and CDR2 is YNFKEQ. V was clipped by 5 bases and J by 3 bases, with 16 bases between them. The CDR3 is 15 amino acids. DNA for the CDR3: TGTGCCAGCAGCGGCCGGGACAAGGGGGAAGAGACCCAGTACTTC. This gives the protein CASSGRDKGEETQYF.

This chain links TRBV11-2 with TRBJ1-1; D remains unclear. With 4 bases removed from V and 2 bases from J, the gap between germline ends came to 14 bases. This CDR3 has 15 residues. CDR1 and CDR2 (germline): SGHAT, FQNNGV. CDR3 in amino acids: CASSSTTRANTEAFF. As DNA, the CDR3 is TGTGCCAGCAGCTCTACGACACGCGCAAACACTGAAGCTTTCTTT.

This clone was detected once. The chain employs TRBV19 and TRBJ2-2; D is perhaps TRBD2 (6 bases). This CDR3 contains 15 residues. V lost 3 bases and J 4 bases, leaving 12 bases between the germline ends. CDR1 is LNHDA, CDR2 SQIVND, per germline (reference sequence). CDR3 sequence (DNA): TGTGCCAGTAGTATGGGGGGTCCGCGCACCGGGGAGCTGTTTTTT. Its translation is CASSMGGPRTGELFF.

The rearrangement uses TRBV7-9 and TRBJ1-1; tentative D call: TRBD1 (6 bases). V was cut by 5 bases and J by 1 base, with 8 bases left in between. The CDR3 runs to 13 residues. The V gene's germline CDR1 is SEHNR and CDR2 FQNEAQ (reference sequence). CDR3 sequence: CASSEGQNTEAFF. DNA of the CDR3: TGTGCCAGCAGCGAGGGACAGAACACTGAAGCTTTCTTT.

The gene calls are TRBV28 and TRBJ2-7, with D possibly TRBD1 on 6 matching bases. V was shortened by 4 bases and J by 3 bases, with 16 bases between the two germline ends. The CDR3 totals 15 residues. Per the germline V gene, CDR1 is MDHEN and CDR2 is SYDVKM. This CDR3 is CASSSYRDKIYEQYF. The CDR3 DNA reads as TGTGCCAGCAGTTCGTACCGGGACAAAATCTACGAGCAGTACTTC.

The rearrangement links TRBV20-1 to TRBJ2-2; 12 bases agree with TRBD2. The CDR3 spans 16 residues. V shed 3 bases, J shed 2 bases, and the junction held 4 bases outside the gene matches. Germline loops: CDR1 DFQATT, CDR2 SNEGSKA (reference sequence). The CDR3 DNA reads as TGCAGTGCTAGTAGGACTAGCGGGACCAACACCGGGGAGCTGTTTTTT. Protein: CSASRTSGTNTGELFF.

The chain recombines TRBV3-1 (or the pseudogene TRBV3-2) with TRBJ1-6; possible D gene TRBD1, 6 bases. CDR3 length: 18 amino acids. The V and J ends lost 1 base and 3 bases respectively, with 16 bases between them. The germline V gene has CDR1 LGHDT and CDR2 YNNKEL (reference sequence). CDR3 region: CASSQAGAGTYYNSPLHF. The DNA of the CDR3 is TGTGCCAGCAGCCAAGCCGGCGCTGGGACATACTATAATTCACCCCTCCACTTT.

This CDR3 is CASSYQGLDNQPQHF. In DNA, the CDR3 is TGTGCCAGCAGTTACCAGGGACTCGACAATCAGCCCCAGCATTTT. This chain connects TRBV6-2 or TRBV6-3 to TRBJ1-5; TRBD1 is a possible D gene (5 bases). The CDR3 has 15 residues. Trimming pared 2 bases from V and 3 bases from J, leaving 11 bases between. Germline V CDR1 and CDR2: MNHEY, SVGEGT.

This chain connects TRBV7-3 to TRBJ2-1; TRBD2 agrees at 12 bases. This CDR3 has 18 residues. CDR1 and CDR2 from the germline V gene are SGHTA and FQGTGA. Trimming took 5 bases from V and 4 from J; bases not matched to a gene: 12. The CDR3 bases are TGTGCCAGCAGCCCCGTTGGGCTGACTAGCGGGGGATACAATGAGCAGTTCTTC. Protein: CASSPVGLTSGGYNEQFF.

The J gene is TRBJ2-7, the V gene TRBV11-2; 9 positions agree with TRBD1. V shed 0 bases and J 4 bases; nucleotides not matched to a gene: 4. The CDR3 spans 15 residues. Germline V gene sequence: CDR1 SGHAT, CDR2 FQNNGV. The CDR3 coding sequence is TGTGCCAGCAGCTTAGAAGGGACAGGGAGATACGAGCAGTACTTC. Residues: CASSLEGTGRYEQYF.

The CDR3 region is CATSRDRGGEGGYTF. The CDR3 DNA follows: TGTGCCACCAGCAGAGATCGAGGAGGGGAAGGAGGCTACACCTTC. The chain recombines TRBV15 with TRBJ1-2, with D perhaps TRBD1 (5 bases). Germline-derived CDR1 and CDR2 are LNHNV and YYDKDF (reference sequence). Between the trimmed V and J ends, which lost 0 bases and 8 bases, there was a span of 16 bases. The CDR3 runs to 15 residues.

V and J are TRBV11-2 and TRBJ2-7; possible D gene TRBD1, 5 bases. V lost 1 base, J lost 0 bases, and 10 bases lay in between. The CDR3 covers 15 residues. The germline CDR1 and CDR2 sequences are SGHAT and FQNNGV. For the CDR3, the DNA is TGTGCCAGCAGCTTAGTTGCAGGGTCCTCCTACGAGCAGTACTTC. Residues: CASSLVAGSSYEQYF.

This sequence joins TRBV2 and TRBJ2-3; 13 nucleotides agree with TRBD2. The J segment lost 3 bases and the V segment lost 6 bases, leaving 3 bases of the junction unmatched. The CDR3 sequence is 15 residues long. CDR1 SNHLY and CDR2 FYNNEI come from the germline V gene. CDR3 in amino acids: CASSRTSGRTDTQYF. CDR3 DNA sequence: TGTGCCAGCAGCCGGACTAGCGGGAGAACAGATACGCAGTATTTT.